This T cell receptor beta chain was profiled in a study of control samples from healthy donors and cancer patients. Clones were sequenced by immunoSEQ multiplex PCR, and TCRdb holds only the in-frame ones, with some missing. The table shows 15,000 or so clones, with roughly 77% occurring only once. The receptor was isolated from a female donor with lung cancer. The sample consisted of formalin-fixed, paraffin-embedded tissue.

The CDR3 DNA reads as TGTGCCAGCAGTTACCCCGGACAGAACACTGAAGCTTTCTTT. Its translation is CASSYPGQNTEAFF. The chain couples TRBV6-2 or TRBV6-3 to TRBJ1-1, with TRBD1 as a possible D gene (5 bases). The CDR3 has 14 residues. V lost 2 bases to trimming and J lost 1 base, with 8 bases between them. The germline V gene has CDR1 MNHEY and CDR2 SVGEGT.